This TCR beta chain was profiled in a study of spatial heterogeneity in lung cancer. Study-wide results and limits: How many expanded intratumoral alpha and beta TCRs were present tracked the tumor mutation count, which was a count of nonsynonymous mutations. As ubiquitous and regional nonsynonymous mutations varied, counts of ubiquitous and regional expanded TCRs tracked them, respectively.

This CDR3 comprises 15 residues. The V gene lost 2 bases and the J gene lost 5 bases, with 16 bases spanning the gap. Germline CDR1 reads SGHDT; CDR2 reads YYEEEE. The presence of a unique molecular identifier marked each TCR cDNA molecule. TCRdb re-analysed the 5' RACE reads in MiXCR, keeping a single row per CDR3 protein. Of over 10,000 distinct CDR3 sequences in the sample, about 4% are singletons; the top ten hold less than 10%. About this clonotype itself: Its antigen remains unidentified.

The time point here: sample taken at primary tumor resection. Untreated early-stage non-small cell lung cancer patients, around 70 in total, were the donors. Whole RNA, which was extracted from tumor, nontumor lung tissue or frozen PBMC, was sequenced without any cell sorting. The sequence came from a male donor with early-stage non-small cell lung cancer. The sequencing used lung tumor tissue, collected at surgery. The chain uses TRBV5-6 and TRBJ2-5; D might be TRBD2 (6 bases). The CDR3 bases are TGTGCCAGCAGCTTATGGGGGGAGGATTTTGAGACCCAGTACTTC. It translates to CASSLWGEDFETQYF.